A selection of T cell receptor beta chains follows, all from one sample in a study of Graves' ophthalmopathy and Graves' hyperthyroidism. Each CDR3 protein gets one entry after TCRdb re-called the multiplex PCR reads with MiXCR. The sample includes around 1,200,000 distinct CDR3 sequences, about two fifths of them seen just once. Sequencing was carried out using peripheral blood or thyroid tissue (not recorded which). The receptors originated from an adult man with Graves' hyperthyroidism. Both conserved end residues are part of each CDR3. The D gene is left open where the match is weak. Some rows have no size entry. The others give once, few or many, or a class for an expanded clone.

TRBD1	TRBV11-2	TRBJ1-2	many	CASSGHGTGGEYYGYTF	TGTGCCAGCAGCGGACACGGGACAGGAGGGGAGTACTATGGCTACACCTTC
.	TRBV7-9	TRBJ2-7	few	CASSLNPTYSYEQYF	TGTGCCAGCAGCTTAAACCCCACTTACTCCTACGAGCAGTACTTC
.	TRBV15	TRBJ1-6	many	CATSRAGISPLHF	TGTGCCACCAGCAGAGCAGGGATCTCACCCCTCCACTTT
.	TRBV30	TRBJ2-7	.	CAWSFDNSYEQYF	TGTGCCTGGAGCTTCGACAACTCCTACGAGCAGTACTTC
.	TRBV29-1	TRBJ1-2	.	CSVGGLAGDYGYTF	TGCAGCGTTGGGGGACTAGCGGGGGACTATGGCTACACCTTC
.	TRBV20-1	TRBJ2-5	.	CSARLRGKETQYF	TGCAGTGCTAGGCTACGGGGAAAAGAGACCCAGTACTTC
TRBD2	TRBV10-3	TRBJ2-5	many	CAISDLAGGEYQETQYF	TGTGCCATCAGTGATCTAGCGGGGGGTGAATACCAAGAGACCCAGTACTTC
TRBD1	TRBV7-3	TRBJ1-2	few	CASSPMGGQGANYGYTF	TGTGCCAGCAGCCCGATGGGCGGACAGGGAGCTAACTATGGCTACACCTTC
.	TRBV11-2	TRBJ2-7	few	CASSGSRVQYF	TGTGCCAGCAGCGGGTCACGAGTTCAGTACTTC
TRBD1	TRBV2	TRBJ1-1	few	CASSETGTGILGAEAFF	TGTGCCAGCAGTGAAACCGGGACAGGGATTTTAGGGGCTGAAGCTTTCTTT
.	TRBV7-2	TRBJ2-5	many	CASSASAPTRRETQYF	TGTGCCAGCAGCGCAAGCGCCCCGACTAGACGGGAGACCCAGTACTTC
TRBD1	TRBV20-1	TRBJ2-7	once	CSAVKWDRASYEQYF	TGCAGTGCTGTAAAATGGGACAGGGCATCCTACGAGCAGTACTTC
.	TRBV12-3/TRBV12-4	TRBJ1-2	.	CASSPSRGNYGYTF	TGTGCCAGCAGTCCGAGCAGGGGTAACTATGGCTACACCTTC
.	TRBV7-2	TRBJ2-5	many	CASSLRQGSGKETQYF	TGTGCCAGCAGCTTACGGCAGGGCTCGGGTAAAGAGACCCAGTACTTC
.	TRBV10-2	TRBJ2-7	many	CASSEAGGLGDEQYF	TGCGCCAGCAGTGAGGCCGGGGGCCTCGGGGACGAGCAGTACTTC
.	TRBV7-2	TRBJ2-7	many	CASSLSPVGEQYF	TGTGCCAGCAGCTTATCCCCTGTTGGGGAGCAGTACTTC
.	TRBV7-2	TRBJ2-7	many	CASSPLREAYEQYF	TGTGCCAGCAGCCCCCTGAGGGAGGCCTACGAGCAGTACTTC
.	TRBV4-1	TRBJ2-7	many	CASSQRGEQYF	TGTGCCAGCAGCCAAAGGGGCGAGCAGTACTTC
.	TRBV29-1	TRBJ1-2	many	CSVGYQYGYTF	TGCAGCGTTGGTTACCAATATGGCTACACCTTC
.	TRBV12-3/TRBV12-4	TRBJ2-5	many	CASSTSAADQETQYF	TGTGCCAGCAGCACCTCTGCGGCAGACCAAGAGACCCAGTACTTC
TRBD2	TRBV10-2	TRBJ2-3	.	CASSSGSGLRGGDTQYF	TGCGCCAGCAGTAGCGGGAGCGGGTTGAGGGGAGGGGATACGCAGTATTTT
.	TRBV4-3	TRBJ1-2	.	CASSQLRQIANYGYTF	TGCGCCAGCAGCCAGCTGCGACAGATAGCTAACTATGGCTACACCTTC
.	TRBV12-3/TRBV12-4	TRBJ1-2	few	CASIPAGVYGYTF	TGTGCCAGCATCCCTGCGGGGGTGTATGGCTACACCTTC
TRBD1	TRBV29-1	TRBJ2-7	.	CSVNSPGQGAEQYF	TGCAGCGTCAACAGCCCGGGACAGGGGGCCGAGCAGTACTTC
.	TRBV20-1	TRBJ1-5	.	CSARVEGSRQPQHF	TGCAGTGCTAGAGTGGAGGGATCTCGCCAGCCCCAGCATTTT
.	TRBV14	TRBJ1-2	.	CASMIVTASNYGYTF	TGTGCCAGCATGATTGTGACCGCCTCTAACTATGGCTACACCTTC
TRBD1	TRBV2	TRBJ1-5	.	CASRTTRSGGRDQPQHF	TGTGCCAGCAGAACCACAAGGTCAGGGGGCCGAGATCAGCCCCAGCATTTT
.	TRBV25-1	TRBJ1-4	many	CASSDRLTGEKLFF	TGTGCCAGCAGTGATCGGCTTACCGGTGAAAAACTGTTTTTT
.	TRBV2	TRBJ1-5	few	CASRLQHSNQPQHF	TGTGCCAGCAGGCTCCAACATAGCAATCAGCCCCAGCATTTT
.	TRBV29-1	TRBJ1-2	few	CSVGMGFDGYTF	TGCAGCGTTGGTATGGGATTTGATGGCTACACCTTC
.	TRBV14	TRBJ1-1	many	CASSQDVPTLNTEAFF	TGTGCCAGCAGCCAAGATGTCCCAACCTTGAACACTGAAGCTTTCTTT
TRBD1	TRBV10-3	TRBJ2-5	many	CAIRGQGKQETQYF	TGTGCCATCAGGGGACAGGGCAAACAAGAGACCCAGTACTTC
.	TRBV10-3	TRBJ1-2	many	CAIRATRGYTF	TGTGCCATCAGGGCAACGCGGGGCTACACCTTC
.	TRBV9	TRBJ2-5	.	CASSASPAETQYF	TGTGCCAGCAGTGCATCCCCGGCGGAGACCCAGTACTTC
TRBD2	TRBV7-8	TRBJ2-7	.	CASSLTSGGSSSYEQYF	TGTGCCAGCAGCTTGACTAGCGGGGGGTCCAGCTCCTACGAGCAGTACTTC
TRBD1	TRBV7-2	TRBJ1-6	many	CASSVDRGTNRPLHF	TGTGCCAGCAGCGTAGACAGGGGTACCAATAGGCCCCTCCACTTT
.	TRBV7-9	TRBJ1-6	.	CASSFREASPLHF	TGTGCCAGCAGCTTCAGGGAGGCTTCACCCCTCCACTTT
TRBD1	TRBV12-3/TRBV12-4	TRBJ1-2	many	CASSTDRGVDYTF	TGTGCCAGCAGTACGGACAGGGGAGTCGACTACACCTTC
TRBD1	TRBV5-4	TRBJ1-1	.	CATSTGDGITEAFF	TGCGCCACATCGACAGGGGATGGGATCACTGAAGCTTTCTTT
TRBD1	TRBV5-1	TRBJ2-7	.	CASSLPKVTTRTGKYEQYF	TGCGCCAGCAGCTTACCCAAGGTAACAACAAGGACAGGAAAATACGAGCAGTACTTC
.	TRBV20-1	TRBJ2-2	.	CSASFAGNTGELFF	TGCAGTGCTAGTTTCGCGGGGAACACCGGGGAGCTGTTTTTT
.	TRBV10-1	TRBJ1-1	many	CASSEGSGTEAFF	TGCGCCAGCAGTGAGGGGAGTGGGACTGAAGCTTTCTTT
TRBD1	TRBV20-1	TRBJ1-5	.	CSGEGQGFQPQHF	TGCAGTGGCGAGGGACAGGGGTTTCAGCCCCAGCATTTT
.	TRBV2	TRBJ1-2	many	CASILMRGDRYGYTF	TGTGCCAGCATACTTATGAGAGGAGATCGCTATGGCTACACCTTC
TRBD2	TRBV12-3/TRBV12-4	TRBJ2-5	many	CASSSLAGDAETQYF	TGTGCCAGCAGTTCCCTAGCGGGGGACGCGGAGACCCAGTACTTC
TRBD1	TRBV28	TRBJ1-3	many	CASSPRTGSSGNTIYF	TGTGCCAGCAGTCCTCGGACAGGGAGCTCTGGAAACACCATATATTTT
.	TRBV7-9	TRBJ2-5	many	CASSLADKETQYF	TGTGCCAGCAGCTTAGCGGACAAAGAGACCCAGTACTTC
.	TRBV7-2	TRBJ2-7	.	CATKSGEWGTESF	TGTGCCACCAAATCGGGAGAGTGGGGGACAGAGAGCTTC
TRBD2	TRBV5-6	TRBJ2-2	once	CASTLSSGGGNTGELFF	TGTGCCAGCACCCTATCCAGCGGGGGAGGGAACACCGGGGAGCTGTTTTTT
.	TRBV7-9	TRBJ2-2	once	CASSQKKKGNTGELFF	TGTGCCAGCAGCCAAAAAAAAAAGGGGAACACCGGGGAGCTGTTTTTT